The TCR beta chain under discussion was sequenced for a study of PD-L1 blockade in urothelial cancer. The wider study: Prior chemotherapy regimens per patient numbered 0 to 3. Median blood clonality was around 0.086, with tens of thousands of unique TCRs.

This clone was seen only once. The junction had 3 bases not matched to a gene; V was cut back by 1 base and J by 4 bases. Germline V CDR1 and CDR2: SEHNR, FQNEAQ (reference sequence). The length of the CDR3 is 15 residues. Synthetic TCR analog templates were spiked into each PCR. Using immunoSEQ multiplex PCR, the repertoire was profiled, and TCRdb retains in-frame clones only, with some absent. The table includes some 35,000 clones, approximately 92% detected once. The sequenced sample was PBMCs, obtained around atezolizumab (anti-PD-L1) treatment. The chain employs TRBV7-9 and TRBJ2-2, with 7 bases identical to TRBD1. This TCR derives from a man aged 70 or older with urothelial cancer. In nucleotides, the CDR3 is TGTGCCAGCAGCTTAGAGACAGGGACCACCGGGGAGCTGTTTTTT. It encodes CASSLETGTTGELFF.